A selection of T cell receptor beta chains follows, all from one sample in a study of T cell responses to AZD1222 COVID-19 vaccine. Clones were sequenced by immunoSEQ multiplex PCR, and TCRdb holds only the in-frame ones, with some missing. The sample contains roughly 70,000 clones, 79% of which appear only once. The sample consisted of peripheral blood, taken on day 0 of MenACWY control vaccination. These receptors originate from an adult in good health. CDR3s include the opening cysteine and the closing phenylalanine or tryptophan. Each record gives: V gene, D gene, clone size, CDR3 length, J gene, CDR3 protein, CDR3 DNA. The D gene is left open where the match is weak. For some rows the clone size is stated as once, few or many, or as a class when expanded; others skip it.

>TRBV7-9|TRBD1|-|16|TRBJ1-1
CASSVDRVRVNTEAFF
TGTGCCAGCAGCGTAGACAGGGTACGTGTGAACACTGAAGCTTTCTTT
>TRBV7-8|-|-|16|TRBJ1-4
CASSFSRAGSDEKLFF
TGTGCCAGCAGCTTTTCGAGAGCAGGGAGCGATGAAAAACTGTTTTTT
>TRBV28|-|-|16|TRBJ1-4
CASSSPRGRGSEELFF
TGTGCCAGCAGTTCCCCCAGAGGCAGAGGATCCGAAGAACTGTTTTTT
>TRBV6-1|-|-|15|TRBJ1-3
CASSEAGESGNTIYF
TGTGCCAGCAGTGAAGCGGGGGAATCTGGAAACACCATATATTTT
>TRBV4-1|-|few|14|TRBJ2-7
CASSQAVTPGEQYF
TGCGCCAGCAGCCAAGCGGTGACACCTGGGGAGCAGTACTTC
>TRBV2|TRBD2|once|15|TRBJ2-7
CASSEPIAGGNEQYF
TGTGCCAGCAGTGAGCCGATAGCGGGAGGGAACGAGCAGTACTTC
>TRBV7-9|-|-|13|TRBJ1-2
CASSLDREHGYTF
TGTGCCAGCAGCTTAGACAGGGAGCATGGCTACACCTTC
>TRBV6-6|-|-|15|TRBJ1-3
CASSQTRGSGNTIYF
TGTGCCAGCAGCCAGACGAGGGGCTCAGGAAACACCATATATTTT
>TRBV6-1|-|-|12|TRBJ1-2
CASSDGPNGYTF
TGTGCCAGCAGTGATGGACCGAATGGCTACACCTTC
>TRBV19|-|-|11|TRBJ1-1
CASMGDTEAFF
TGTGCCAGTATGGGGGACACTGAAGCTTTCTTT
>TRBV5-1|-|few|16|TRBJ2-2
CASSPGPTPNTGELFF
TGCGCCAGCAGTCCGGGACCGACTCCGAACACCGGGGAGCTGTTTTTT
>TRBV28|-|-|13|TRBJ1-2
CASRLGQRYGYTF
TGTGCCAGCAGATTGGGACAACGGTATGGCTACACCTTC
>TRBV30|-|-|15|TRBJ1-1
CACQGFHSWGTEAFF
TGTGCCTGCCAGGGCTTCCATTCCTGGGGAACTGAAGCTTTCTTT
>TRBV30|-|-|11|TRBJ1-2
CGAWGDYGYTF
TGTGGCGCATGGGGAGACTATGGCTACACCTTC
>TRBV5-1|-|-|15|TRBJ2-2
CASSSTDTNTGELFF
TGCGCCAGCAGCTCGACAGATACGAACACCGGGGAGCTGTTTTTT
>TRBV6-5|-|-|13|TRBJ2-1
CATSYESYNEQFF
TGTGCCACCTCTTATGAGAGCTACAATGAGCAGTTCTTC
>TRBV7-8|-|-|13|TRBJ2-5
CASSFRGQETQYF
TGTGCCAGCAGCTTCAGGGGCCAAGAGACCCAGTACTTC
>TRBV6-5|-|-|14|TRBJ1-5
CASSPEYSNQPQHF
TGTGCCAGCAGCCCCGAATATAGCAATCAGCCCCAGCATTTT
>TRBV2|-|-|13|TRBJ1-6
CASRADSNSPLHF
TGTGCCAGCAGGGCGGACTCCAATTCACCCCTCCACTTT
>TRBV3-1/TRBV3-2|TRBD1|once|13|TRBJ1-2
CASRKGQDYGYTF
TGTGCCAGCAGAAAGGGACAGGACTATGGCTACACCTTC
>TRBV18|-|-|15|TRBJ2-6
CASSPSVVGANVLTF
TGTGCCAGCTCCCCATCGGTTGTTGGGGCCAACGTCCTGACTTTC
>TRBV27|-|-|15|TRBJ1-2
CASSLAGGSNYGYTF
TGTGCCAGCAGTTTAGCAGGAGGGTCTAACTATGGCTACACCTTC
>TRBV9|-|-|17|TRBJ2-1
CASSPLGGGSSYNEQFF
TGTGCCAGCAGCCCATTAGGGGGCGGGAGCTCCTACAATGAGCAGTTCTTC
>TRBV2|-|-|11|TRBJ1-6
CASSANSPLHF
TGTGCCAGCAGTGCCAATTCACCCCTCCACTTT
>TRBV4-2|TRBD2|-|15|TRBJ2-5
CASSQVGGGQETQYF
TGTGCCAGCAGCCAAGTCGGGGGGGGCCAAGAGACCCAGTACTTC
>TRBV2|-|-|13|TRBJ2-1
CASSDRVYNEQFF
TGTGCCAGCAGTGACAGGGTTTACAATGAGCAGTTCTTC
>TRBV30|TRBD1|once|15|TRBJ1-5
CAWRAGTGYNQPQHF
TGTGCCTGGAGAGCCGGGACAGGATACAATCAGCCCCAGCATTTT
>TRBV19|TRBD1|once|17|TRBJ1-5
CASSRGEGARGHQPQHF
TGTGCCAGTAGTAGGGGGGAGGGGGCGAGAGGCCATCAGCCCCAGCATTTT
>TRBV19|-|-|13|TRBJ2-1
CATGTRTFNEQFF
TGTGCCACCGGGACGCGGACCTTCAATGAGCAGTTCTTC
>TRBV28|-|-|14|TRBJ2-2
CASTLGGQRKELFF
TGTGCCAGCACCCTGGGGGGTCAAAGGAAGGAGCTGTTTTTT
>TRBV7-9|-|-|17|TRBJ2-6
CASSLGTRGAGANVLTF
TGTGCCAGCAGCTTAGGGACAAGGGGGGCTGGGGCCAACGTCCTGACTTTC
>TRBV2|-|-|15|TRBJ2-2
CASRGGQGVGGELFF
TGTGCCAGCAGAGGTGGGCAGGGTGTCGGCGGGGAGCTGTTTTTT
>TRBV18|-|-|13|TRBJ2-7
CASSPAQSYEQYF
TGTGCCAGCTCACCTGCACAGTCCTACGAGCAGTACTTC